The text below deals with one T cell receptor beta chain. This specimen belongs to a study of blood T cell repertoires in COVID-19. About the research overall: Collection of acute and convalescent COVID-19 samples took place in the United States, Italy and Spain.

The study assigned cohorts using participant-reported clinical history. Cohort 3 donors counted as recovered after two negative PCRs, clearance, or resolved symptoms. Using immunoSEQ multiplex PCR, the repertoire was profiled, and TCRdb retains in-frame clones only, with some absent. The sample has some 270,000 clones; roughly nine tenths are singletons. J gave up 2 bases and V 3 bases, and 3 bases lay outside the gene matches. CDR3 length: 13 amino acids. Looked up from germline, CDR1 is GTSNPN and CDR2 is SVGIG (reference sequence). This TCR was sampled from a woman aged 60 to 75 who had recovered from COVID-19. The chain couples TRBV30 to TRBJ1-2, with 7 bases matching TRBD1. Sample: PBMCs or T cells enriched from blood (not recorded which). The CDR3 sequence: CAWSPGGNYGYTF. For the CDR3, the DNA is TGTGCCTGGAGCCCAGGGGGAAACTATGGCTACACCTTC.